This T cell receptor (beta chain) was observed in a study of T cells in Graves' hyperthyroidism and ophthalmopathy. Researchers took RNA transcripts and amplified the TCR beta CDR3 regions from them. During a first-round RT-PCR of the TCR CDR3, the HTBI primer set was used. TCRdb reprocessed the multiplex PCR reads with MiXCR, giving one entry per CDR3 protein. Here the sample spans some 550,000 distinct CDR3 sequences, 20% being singletons. Investigators excluded patients with uncontrolled infection, other autoimmune disease, pregnancy or lactation. 10 ml fresh peripheral blood yielded the PBMCs. Overall study findings and caveats: Most expanded thyroid clonotypes above 0.001 recurred in blood. By a 13 V-J model, ophthalmopathy was set apart from stable hyperthyroidism.

This clonotype has a handful of counts. Its antigen is unidentified. The germline CDR1 and CDR2 sequences are DFQATT and SNEGSKA (reference sequence). The CDR3 is made up of 15 amino acids. V lost 6 bases, J lost 6 bases, and 9 bases stayed unmatched. The genes are TRBV20-1 and TRBJ2-2, with 11 bases lining up with TRBD1. Sequenced sample: blood. This receptor was identified in a man younger than 35 with Graves' hyperthyroidism. CDR3 region: CSARRTGGASGELFF. The CDR3 nucleotides read TGCAGTGCCCGTCGGACAGGGGGCGCATCCGGGGAGCTGTTTTTT.